A selection of T cell receptor beta chains follows, all from one sample in a study of cytomegalovirus exposure and HLA in healthy donors. Assay: immunoSEQ multiplex PCR; the TCRdb copy retains only in-frame clones and omits some. The sample shows about 130,000 clones, 88% of them seen only once. The sequenced sample consisted of PBMCs. The receptors come from a man aged 25 to 40 in good health and CMV-seronegative. CDR3s include the opening cysteine and the closing phenylalanine or tryptophan. The D gene is left open where the match is weak. A row's size may be missing; if present it is once, few, many or a size class.

CDR3 protein,CDR3 DNA,J gene,clone size,V gene,D gene
CASSRMGSHQETQYF,TGTGCCAGCAGCCGGATGGGCAGCCACCAAGAGACCCAGTACTTC,TRBJ2-5,NA,TRBV7-6,NA
CAISASSGRAVNTQYF,TGTGCCATCAGTGCCAGTAGCGGGAGGGCCGTGAATACGCAGTATTTT,TRBJ2-3,NA,TRBV10-3,TRBD2
CASSLGGEYEQYF,TGCGCCAGCAGCTTGGGTGGTGAGTACGAGCAGTACTTC,TRBJ2-7,once,TRBV5-1,NA
CASSLGRAGGGYTF,TGTGCCAGCAGCCTAGGGAGGGCCGGGGGAGGCTACACCTTC,TRBJ1-2,once,TRBV11-2,NA
CASSPTPNTGELFF,TGTGCCAGCAGCCCCACACCGAACACCGGGGAGCTGTTTTTT,TRBJ2-2,NA,TRBV9,NA
CASSPYAGQKTNEKLFF,TGTGCCAGCTCACCATACGCGGGACAGAAGACTAATGAAAAACTGTTTTTT,TRBJ1-4,NA,TRBV18,TRBD1
CASSFEGAWYPYEQYF,TGCGCCAGCTCCTTCGAAGGGGCTTGGTATCCCTACGAGCAGTACTTC,TRBJ2-7,once,TRBV5-1,NA
CAWSGVAGWINEQFF,TGTGCCTGGAGTGGGGTAGCGGGTTGGATTAATGAGCAGTTCTTC,TRBJ2-1,once,TRBV30,TRBD2
CASSELAGGSYEQYF,TGTGCCAGCAGTGAATTAGCGGGAGGTTCGTACGAGCAGTACTTC,TRBJ2-7,once,TRBV6-1,TRBD2
CASSLNGGSEKLFF,TGTGCCAGCAGCTTAAACGGTGGGAGTGAAAAACTGTTTTTT,TRBJ1-4,NA,TRBV7-3,NA
CASSIDQDILSYEQYF,TGTGCCAGTAGTATAGATCAGGACATCCTCTCCTACGAGCAGTACTTC,TRBJ2-7,once,TRBV19,NA
CASQGLNQPQHF,TGTGCCAGCCAGGGGCTCAATCAGCCCCAGCATTTT,TRBJ1-5,NA,TRBV7-9,NA
CASSDNRGMYYGYTF,TGTGCCAGCAGTGATAACCGGGGGATGTACTATGGCTACACCTTC,TRBJ1-2,once,TRBV25-1,NA
CASSVRGSGSSDTQYF,TGTGCCAGCAGCGTACGGGGGAGCGGGAGCTCAGATACGCAGTATTTT,TRBJ2-3,NA,TRBV9,TRBD2
CASSKGATNEKLFF,TGTGCCAGCTCCAAGGGAGCAACTAATGAAAAACTGTTTTTT,TRBJ1-4,few,TRBV25-1,NA
CASSLVGPGYEQYF,TGTGCCAGCAGCTTAGTGGGGCCCGGGTACGAGCAGTACTTC,TRBJ2-7,NA,TRBV11-2,NA
CASSGTAGAYYNEQFF,TGTGCCAGCAGCGGGACCGCGGGAGCCTACTACAATGAGCAGTTCTTC,TRBJ2-1,NA,TRBV5-4,TRBD2
CASSFTDEVDTQYF,TGTGCCAGCAGCTTTACGGATGAGGTAGATACGCAGTATTTT,TRBJ2-3,once,TRBV7-2,NA
CASSRTSNTGELFF,TGTGCCAGCAGCCGGACTTCGAACACCGGGGAGCTGTTTTTT,TRBJ2-2,NA,TRBV5-4,NA
CASSSTDYLPNYEQYF,TGTGCCAGCAGTTCCACCGACTATCTCCCTAACTACGAGCAGTACTTC,TRBJ2-7,NA,TRBV6-5,NA
CASSPPGLAAEQYF,TGTGCCAGCAGCCCTCCGGGACTAGCAGCCGAGCAGTACTTC,TRBJ2-7,few,TRBV7-9,TRBD2
CASSQQGQETQYF,TGTGCCAGCAGTCAACAGGGCCAAGAGACCCAGTACTTC,TRBJ2-5,NA,TRBV6-5,NA
CASSQPRQGEKGGYTF,TGCGCCAGCAGCCAACCCCGACAGGGTGAAAAGGGTGGCTACACCTTC,TRBJ1-2,NA,TRBV4-1,TRBD1
CASASPGDAYEQYF,TGTGCTAGTGCATCTCCAGGGGATGCGTACGAGCAGTACTTC,TRBJ2-7,NA,TRBV12-5,NA
CASSLGQGLIDGYTF,TGCGCCAGCAGCTTGGGTCAGGGGTTGATAGATGGCTACACCTTC,TRBJ1-2,NA,TRBV5-1,NA
CASSLGEGRMSTEAFF,TGCGCCAGCAGCTTGGGGGAGGGGAGGATGAGCACTGAAGCTTTCTTT,TRBJ1-1,NA,TRBV5-1,NA
CASSFGTEIYEQYF,TGTGCCAGCAGCTTCGGGACAGAAATCTACGAGCAGTACTTC,TRBJ2-7,NA,TRBV11-2,TRBD1
CASSLTYAGDTQYF,TGTGCCAGCAGTCTTACATACGCCGGGGATACGCAGTATTTT,TRBJ2-3,NA,TRBV27,NA
CSVGGTTTLRNTGELFF,TGCAGCGTTGGTGGTACTACAACCCTTAGGAACACCGGGGAGCTGTTTTTT,TRBJ2-2,NA,TRBV29-1,NA
CASSLEGRGKAEQYF,TGTGCCAGCAGCTTAGAGGGCAGGGGTAAAGCCGAGCAGTACTTC,TRBJ2-7,NA,TRBV7-8,NA
CASSALGGRETQYF,TGTGCCAGCAGCGCCCTGGGGGGGCGGGAGACCCAGTACTTC,TRBJ2-5,NA,TRBV6-1,NA
CASSLYGQGVINEQFF,TGTGCCAGCAGTTTATATGGACAGGGGGTGATCAATGAGCAGTTCTTC,TRBJ2-1,NA,TRBV27,TRBD1
CASSPMAGTEAFF,TGTGCCAGCAGCCCAATGGCCGGGACTGAAGCTTTCTTT,TRBJ1-1,NA,TRBV6-5,NA
CASSPSVPATGDGYTF,TGTGCCAGCTCACCAAGCGTCCCGGCGACAGGGGATGGCTACACCTTC,TRBJ1-2,NA,TRBV18,TRBD1
CASSSPQGAPGTFF,TGTGCCAGCAGCTCCCCGCAGGGGGCGCCTGGGACTTTCTTT,TRBJ1-1,NA,TRBV11-2,TRBD1
CASSIVDTGELFF,TGTGCCAGTAGTATAGTCGACACCGGGGAGCTGTTTTTT,TRBJ2-2,NA,TRBV19,NA
CASGFSGSPLHF,TGTGCTAGTGGTTTCTCGGGGTCACCCCTCCACTTT,TRBJ1-6,once,TRBV12-5,NA
CASSPSKGQGGKLFF,TGTGCCAGCTCACCATCGAAAGGACAGGGGGGAAAACTGTTTTTT,TRBJ1-4,NA,TRBV18,TRBD1
CASSGTGIYEQYF,TGCGCCAGCAGCGGGACAGGGATTTACGAGCAGTACTTC,TRBJ2-7,NA,TRBV5-1,TRBD1
CASSLDRWNTEAFF,TGTGCCAGCAGCTTGGACAGGTGGAACACTGAAGCTTTCTTT,TRBJ1-1,NA,TRBV5-8,NA
CASSLQGTNQPQHF,TGTGCCAGCAGTTTACAGGGGACCAATCAGCCCCAGCATTTT,TRBJ1-5,NA,TRBV27,NA
CASNPTDYYGYTF,TGTGCCAGCAACCCGACAGATTACTATGGCTACACCTTC,TRBJ1-2,NA,TRBV28,NA
CASSPGQGVYNEQFF,TGCGCCAGCAGCCCGGGACAGGGGGTATACAATGAGCAGTTCTTC,TRBJ2-1,NA,TRBV4-3,TRBD1
CASSWPGQGYEQYF,TGTGCCAGCAGCTGGCCGGGACAGGGTTACGAGCAGTACTTC,TRBJ2-7,NA,TRBV11-2,TRBD1
CASQSTDTQYF,TGTGCCAGTCAGAGCACAGATACGCAGTATTTT,TRBJ2-3,NA,TRBV10-3,NA
CASSQDRVAGASNEQFF,TGCGCCAGCAGCCAAGATAGGGTAGCGGGAGCTTCGAATGAGCAGTTCTTC,TRBJ2-1,NA,TRBV4-1,TRBD2
CASSSPGTGALNEKLFF,TGCGCCAGCAGCTCCCCCGGGACAGGGGCGTTGAATGAAAAACTGTTTTTT,TRBJ1-4,NA,TRBV5-1,TRBD1
CASSIRTAEEAFF,TGTGCCAGTAGTATAAGGACAGCTGAAGAAGCTTTCTTT,TRBJ1-1,NA,TRBV19,NA
CASKVGTTHNEQFF,TGTGCCAGCAAAGTTGGGACTACTCACAATGAGCAGTTCTTC,TRBJ2-1,NA,TRBV2,TRBD2
CASRTRGDRNYEQYF,TGTGCCAGCAGGACAAGAGGGGACAGGAACTACGAGCAGTACTTC,TRBJ2-7,few,TRBV6-1,TRBD1
CASISRTTRPYNEQFF,TGTGCCAGTATCTCCCGGACTACCAGACCCTACAATGAGCAGTTCTTC,TRBJ2-1,NA,TRBV19,NA
CASSPIDRASRNEQFF,TGCGCCAGCAGTCCCATAGACAGGGCTTCCCGGAATGAGCAGTTCTTC,TRBJ2-1,NA,TRBV4-1,TRBD1
CASNPDNRRSTDTQYF,TGTGCCAGCAACCCGGACAACAGGCGGAGCACAGATACGCAGTATTTT,TRBJ2-3,NA,TRBV7-2,NA
CASSAYRVETEELFF,TGTGCCAGCAGTGCCTACAGGGTAGAGACGGAGGAGCTGTTTTTT,TRBJ2-2,NA,TRBV6-5,NA
CASSQVGKPGDEQFF,TGTGCCAGCAGCCAAGTCGGTAAACCGGGAGATGAGCAGTTCTTC,TRBJ2-1,NA,TRBV7-9,NA
CASSHLPGLAGTDTQYF,TGTGCCAGCAGTCATTTACCGGGACTAGCGGGCACAGATACGCAGTATTTT,TRBJ2-3,NA,TRBV27,TRBD2
CASSTHRGAGTEAFF,TGTGCCAGCAGCACGCACAGGGGTGCGGGAACTGAAGCTTTCTTT,TRBJ1-1,NA,TRBV7-2,TRBD1